This T cell receptor (beta chain) comes out of a study of T cell repertoires in cytomegalovirus infection. About this clonotype: The antigen is unknown.

A single record per CDR3 protein comes from TCRdb applying MiXCR to the reads. The sample holds about a million distinct CDR3 sequences, approximately 31% seen once. The germline gives CDR1 MNHEY, CDR2 SVGEGT. This CDR3 is built from 13 residues. Germline trimming cut 2 bases from V and 9 bases from J; bases unmatched to any gene: 4. The source is a human donor in good health (CMV status not recorded). Some clones in this sample may be carry-over from other donors' samples. The rearrangement links TRBV6-2 or TRBV6-3 to TRBJ2-1; 7 bases fit TRBD2. This material consisted of cultured CD8+ T cells from PBMCs, taken from culture after CMV antigen stimulation. The CDR3 DNA reads as TGTGCCAGCAGTTACGGACTAGTCATTGAGCAGTTCTTC. Translating it yields CASSYGLVIEQFF.